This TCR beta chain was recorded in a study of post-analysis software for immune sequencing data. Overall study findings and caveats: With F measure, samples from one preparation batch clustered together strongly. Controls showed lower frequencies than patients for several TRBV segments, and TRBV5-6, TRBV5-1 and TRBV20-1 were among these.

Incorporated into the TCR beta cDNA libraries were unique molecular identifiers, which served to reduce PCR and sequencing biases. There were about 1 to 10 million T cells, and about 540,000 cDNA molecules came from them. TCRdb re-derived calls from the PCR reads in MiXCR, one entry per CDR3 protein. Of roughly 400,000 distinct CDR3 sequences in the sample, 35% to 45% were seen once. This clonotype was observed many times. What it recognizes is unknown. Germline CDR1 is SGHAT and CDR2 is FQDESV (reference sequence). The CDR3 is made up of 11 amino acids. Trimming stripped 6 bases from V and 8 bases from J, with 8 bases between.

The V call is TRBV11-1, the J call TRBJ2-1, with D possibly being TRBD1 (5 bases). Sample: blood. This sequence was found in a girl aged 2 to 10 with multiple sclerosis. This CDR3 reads CASRQTDEQFF. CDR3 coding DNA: TGTGCCAGCAGGCAGACAGATGAGCAGTTCTTC. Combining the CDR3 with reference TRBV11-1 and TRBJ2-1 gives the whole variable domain EAEVAQSPRYKITEKSQAVAFWCDPISGHATLYWYRQILGQGPELLVQFQDESVVDDSQLPKDRFSAERLKGVDSTLKIQPAELGDSAMYLCASRQTDEQFFGPGTRLTVL.